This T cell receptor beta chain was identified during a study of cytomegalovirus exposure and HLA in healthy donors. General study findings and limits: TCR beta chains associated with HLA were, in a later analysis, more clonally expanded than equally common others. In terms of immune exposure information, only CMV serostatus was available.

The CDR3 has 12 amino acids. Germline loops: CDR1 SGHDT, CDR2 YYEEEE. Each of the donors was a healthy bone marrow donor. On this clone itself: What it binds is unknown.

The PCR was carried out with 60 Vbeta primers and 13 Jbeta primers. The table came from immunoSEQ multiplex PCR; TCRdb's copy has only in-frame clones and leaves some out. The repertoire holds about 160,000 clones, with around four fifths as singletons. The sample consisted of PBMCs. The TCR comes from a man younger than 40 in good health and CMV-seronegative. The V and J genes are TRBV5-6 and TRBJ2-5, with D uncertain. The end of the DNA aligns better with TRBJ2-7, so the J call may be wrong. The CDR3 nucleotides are TGTGCCAGCAGCTTGGTGACATTCGAGCAGTACTTC. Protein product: CASSLVTFEQYF.